This T cell receptor beta chain emerged from a study of blood T cell repertoires in COVID-19. Study-level background: From the United States, Italy and Spain came samples of acute and convalescent COVID-19. T cells, B-cell-depleted T cells, or PBMCs provided the cDNA or gDNA that served as material.

The CDR3 is made up of 13 amino acids. V lost 6 bases to trimming and J lost 3 bases, with 12 bases between them. Germline V lookup: CDR1 LNHDA, CDR2 SQIVND (reference sequence). Per the study methods: By means of reference gene primer amplification, nucleated cell counts were estimated. Only in-frame clones appear in the TCRdb table, and some are missing; sequencing was by immunoSEQ multiplex PCR. V, J and clone size are those of that table, while D and trimming were read from the DNA. The table includes about 190,000 clones, around three quarters detected once. The sequencing input was peripheral blood. This clonotype originated in a man in his fifties or sixties with active or convalescent COVID-19. This chain joins TRBV19 and TRBJ2-7; D is uncertain. The chain's CDR3 is CASSVKAYYEQYF. The CDR3 coding sequence is TGTGCCAGTAGCGTAAAAGCTTACTACGAGCAGTACTTC.